Below are 28 T cell receptor beta chains sequenced from a single sample in a study of T cells in Graves' hyperthyroidism and ophthalmopathy (dated by TCRdb to the late 2010s). The library was built by means of multiplex PCR. The instrument was an Illumina HiSeq 2000. The TCR beta CDR3 regions were amplified from RNA transcripts. The TCR CDR3 was subjected to a first round of RT-PCR using the HTBI primer set and the Qiagen OneStep RT-PCR kit. TCRdb passed the public sequencing reads through fastp at Q25 and MiXCR, retaining productive beta sequences. Under each unique CDR3 protein, matching rows form one entry showing the most common genes and DNA. In this sample the table shows about 290,000 distinct CDR3 sequences, less than 15% of which occur a single time. Of the sample, more than 7.5% falls within the top ten clones. Source material: blood. The source of these receptors is a woman in her 30s with Graves' hyperthyroidism that later progressed to Graves' ophthalmopathy.

In its sample, this clonotype was seen a few times. J is TRBJ2-5 and V is TRBV11-3; D not resolved. The length of the CDR3 is 14 residues. V was trimmed by 5 bases and J by 5 bases, leaving 15 bases between them. Germline V gene lookup returns CDR1 SGHNT and CDR2 YENEEA. CDR3 bases: TGTGCCAGCAGCCCACAGTCCCGGTGGGAGACCCAGTACTTC. Translated: CASSPQSRWETQYF.

This clonotype was seen at least ten times. The chain links TRBV5-1 to TRBJ2-2, with TRBD2 matching 7 bases. This CDR3 contains 15 residues. Germline V gives CDR1 SGHRS, CDR2 YFSETQ. Trimming at V came to 1 base and at J to 4 bases, leaving 4 bases not matched to a gene. The CDR3, as DNA: TGCGCCAGCAGCTTGCGGGAGGCAGGCACCGGGGAGCTGTTTTTT. Translated: CASSLREAGTGELFF.

A note on this clonotype: This may be a read error: a much more frequent sequence differs by one nucleotide. The rearrangement joins TRBV10-3 to TRBJ1-1; possibly TRBD1 for D (5 bases). With 4 bases removed from V and 0 bases from J, the gap between germline ends came to 12 bases. The germline V gene has CDR1 ENHRY and CDR2 SYGVKD. The CDR3 is made up of 15 amino acids. In nucleotides, the CDR3 is TGTGCCATCAGTGGTATTGGAGGGGTGAACACTGAAGCTTTCTTT. Translated, it gives CAISGIGGVNTEAFF.

At least ten counts were recorded for this clonotype. This CDR3 is CASSPPGHETYEQYF. The CDR3 nucleotides are TGTGCCAGCAGCCCTCCGGGACATGAGACCTACGAGCAGTACTTC. The chain employs TRBV7-2 and TRBJ2-7; D might be TRBD1 (6 bases). The CDR3 loop spans 15 amino acids. V lost 5 bases and J lost 2, with 16 bases in between. The germline CDR1 and CDR2 sequences are SGHTA and FQGNSA.

This clonotype was seen repeatedly, ten times or more. The V gene is TRBV19, the J gene TRBJ1-1; D gene uncertain. V dropped 3 bases and J dropped 4 bases, with 12 bases sitting between them. CDR3 length: 14 residues. Germline loops: CDR1 LNHDA, CDR2 SQIVND (reference sequence). CDR3 nucleotide sequence: TGTGCCAGTAGTATCGTGGATCATACCACTGAAGCTTTCTTT. Protein sequence: CASSIVDHTTEAFF.

This clonotype was seen a few times. This chain joins TRBV20-1 and TRBJ1-1; TRBD1 might be the D (5 bases). The V gene's germline CDR1 is DFQATT and CDR2 SNEGSKA (reference sequence). Trimming pared 0 bases from V and 2 bases from J, leaving 7 bases between. This CDR3 spans 13 amino acids. The CDR3 loop reads CSARDGGNTEAFF. CDR3 sequence (DNA): TGCAGTGCTAGAGATGGGGGAAACACTGAAGCTTTCTTT.

J is TRBJ2-6 and V is TRBV28; D not certain. Germline loops: CDR1 MDHEN, CDR2 SYDVKM. Deletions cut 1 base from V and 1 base from J, with 8 bases between. The CDR3 is made up of 16 amino acids. The CDR3 DNA follows: TGTGCCAGCAGTTTATCCCCCCGGTCTGGGGCCAACGTCCTGACTTTC. Translating gives CASSLSPRSGANVLTF.

The chain recombines TRBV5-4 with TRBJ1-2, with TRBD1 matching 9 bases. Per germline, CDR1 SGHNT and CDR2 YYREEE (reference sequence). The length of the CDR3 is 15 residues. Losses at the gene ends were 4 bases for V and 5 bases for J; bases not matched to a gene: 9. The CDR3 nucleotides read TGTGCCAGCAGCCCCGGGACAGGGAAGCAATATGGCTACACCTTC. Protein sequence: CASSPGTGKQYGYTF. Variable domain in full (rest from reference TRBV5-4 and TRBJ1-2): ETGVTQSPTHLIKTRGQQVTLRCSSQSGHNTVSWYQQALGQGPQFIFQYYREEENGRGNFPPRFSGLQFPNYSSELNVNALELDDSALYLCASSPGTGKQYGYTFGSGTRLTVV.

The chain carries TRBV29-1 and TRBJ2-7; 9 bases line up with TRBD2. V shed 2 bases and J 1 base; nucleotides not matched to a gene: 9. Germline-derived CDR1 and CDR2 are SQVTM and ANQGSEA. This CDR3 spans 16 amino acids. CDR3: CSVEMASGIASYEQYF. The CDR3 DNA follows: TGCAGCGTTGAAATGGCTAGCGGGATCGCTTCCTACGAGCAGTACTTC.

The V call is TRBV19, the J call TRBJ2-1; a possible D gene is TRBD1 (6 bases). Per germline, CDR1 LNHDA and CDR2 SQIVND (reference sequence). The CDR3 covers 14 residues. The V end lost 5 bases, the J end lost 6 bases, and 14 bases lay between the germline ends. CDR3: CASSGGGPVNEQFF. CDR3 nucleotides: TGTGCCAGTAGTGGGGGCGGACCGGTCAATGAGCAGTTCTTC.

This clonotype was seen many times. V is TRBV6-5 and J is TRBJ1-1; D uncertain. Germline CDR1 is MNHEY and CDR2 is SVGAGI. Trimming cost V 0 bases and J 6 bases, with 14 bases left between them. There are 15 residues in the CDR3. CDR3 nucleotides: TGTGCCAGCAGTTACTCATTAGAAGGAGGAGCTGAAGCTTTCTTT. It yields the protein CASSYSLEGGAEAFF.

This clonotype was seen at least ten times. This chain connects TRBV28 to TRBJ2-5; 9 nucleotides align to TRBD2. This CDR3 spans 17 amino acids. With V trimmed by 4 bases and J by 5 bases, 14 bases remained unmatched. The V gene's germline CDR1 is MDHEN and CDR2 SYDVKM. CDR3 in amino acids: CASSSLGVAGVLETQYF. DNA of the CDR3: TGTGCCAGCAGTTCCCTCGGGGTAGCGGGAGTTCTTGAGACCCAGTACTTC. Using reference TRBV28 and TRBJ2-5 for the parts outside the CDR3, the full variable domain is DVKVTQSSRYLVKRTGEKVFLECVQDMDHENMFWYRQDPGLGLRLIYFSYDVKMKEKGDIPEGYSVSREKKERFSLILESASTNQTSMYLCASSSLGVAGVLETQYFGPGTRLLVL.

This clonotype was seen at least ten times. This rearrangement joins TRBV14 to TRBJ2-5; D is undetermined. CDR1 and CDR2 (germline): SGHDN, FVKESK. V was cut by 0 bases and J by 4 bases, with 12 bases left in between. This CDR3 region has 15 residues. The CDR3: CASSQDIGYIETQYF. The CDR3 DNA follows: TGTGCCAGCAGCCAAGATATTGGTTATATAGAGACCCAGTACTTC.

This clonotype was observed a few times. A read error may be the cause here, since a much bigger clone is one base away. Lacking the conserved final phenylalanine or tryptophan, this CDR3 likely reflects a read error. The chain joins TRBV12-3 or TRBV12-4 to TRBJ1-5, with unresolved D. V was trimmed by 1 base and J by 6 bases, leaving 10 bases between them. CDR3 size: 14 residues. For the CDR3, the DNA is TGTGCCAGCAGTTTAGACAGCCTAGGTCAGCCCCAGCATTCT. Amino acids: CASSLDSLGQPQHS.

The genes are TRBV19 and TRBJ2-5; D gene unclear. The germline V gene has CDR1 LNHDA and CDR2 SQIVND (reference sequence). The CDR3 spans 15 residues. V was shortened by 1 base and J by 7 bases, with 16 bases between the two germline ends. The CDR3 coding sequence is TGTGCCAGTAGTATAGCCTTTGAGGTTCTTGGGACCCAGTACTTC. Translating it yields CASSIAFEVLGTQYF.

This clonotype was counted many times. This sequence joins TRBV29-1 and TRBJ2-7, with 8 bases matching TRBD2. This CDR3 region has 14 residues. J lost 3 bases, V lost 2 bases, and 6 bases had no gene match. Germline V gene sequence: CDR1 SQVTM, CDR2 ANQGSEA. CDR3 nucleotide sequence: TGCAGCGTTGAACAAACCGGGACTAGCTACGAGCAGTACTTC. This gives the protein CSVEQTGTSYEQYF.

In this sample, this clonotype turned up many times. J is TRBJ2-3 and V is TRBV15, with a tentative D call TRBD2 (6 bases). Germline lookup yields CDR1 LNHNV and CDR2 YYDKDF (reference sequence). Deletions cut 2 bases from V and 3 bases from J, with 18 bases between. This CDR3 comprises 17 residues. CDR3 protein: CATSRTLAEFTTDTQYF. In nucleotides, the CDR3 is TGTGCCACCAGCAGAACCTTAGCGGAGTTCACGACAGATACGCAGTATTTT.

The rearrangement joins TRBV12-3 or TRBV12-4 to TRBJ1-4; D is perhaps TRBD1 (5 bases). The CDR3 consists of 14 residues. V lost 4 bases and J lost 4, with 10 bases in between. Here the CDR3 reads CASSSRVFNEKLFF. Here the CDR3 DNA reads TGTGCCAGCAGTTCCAGGGTCTTTAATGAAAAACTGTTTTTT.

The table lists this clonotype with many counts. The chain couples TRBV4-3 to TRBJ1-1; D might be TRBD1 (5 bases). The V end was cut by 0 bases, the J end by 0 bases, with 11 bases between. This CDR3 contains 16 residues. Germline values: CDR1 LGHNA, CDR2 YSLEER. CDR3 amino acids: CASSQDLGVVNTEAFF. CDR3 coding DNA: TGCGCCAGCAGCCAAGATCTAGGGGTCGTGAACACTGAAGCTTTCTTT.

This clonotype was recorded at least ten times. The chain is built from TRBV28 and TRBJ2-5, with D uncertain. Germline V gene data show CDR1 as MDHEN and CDR2 as SYDVKM. V lost 6 bases to trimming and J lost 1 base, with 24 bases between them. This CDR3 spans 18 amino acids. The CDR3 bases are TGTGCCAGCAGCCCCTTGGTTTCCGTCCACACTTTCCAAGAGACCCAGTACTTC. Protein: CASSPLVSVHTFQETQYF.

The sample holds many counts of this clonotype. The chain uses TRBV28 and TRBJ2-1, with 9 bases identical to TRBD2. CDR1 and CDR2 (germline): MDHEN, SYDVKM. V gave up 3 bases and J gave up 8 bases; unmatched junction bases: 8. The CDR3 runs 15 residues. The CDR3 loop is CASSLLAGSGDEQFF. The CDR3 bases are TGTGCCAGCAGTTTGCTAGCGGGGAGCGGCGATGAGCAGTTCTTC.

Many counts were recorded for this clonotype. The rearrangement uses TRBV11-2 and TRBJ2-7, with D maybe TRBD2 (6 bases). Germline lookup yields CDR1 SGHAT and CDR2 FQNNGV. The CDR3 runs 15 residues. V gave up 11 bases and J gave up 3 bases, with 23 bases separating them. CDR3 in DNA: TGTGCCCGACCGAATGGGGAGGTAACGCTCTACGAGCAGTACTTC. Translation: CARPNGEVTLYEQYF.

The sample holds many counts of this clonotype. The chain couples TRBV7-6 to TRBJ1-1; D not certain. Germline V lookup: CDR1 SGHVS, CDR2 FNYEAQ. CDR3 length: 12 residues. Trimming pared 4 bases from V and 8 bases from J, leaving 11 bases between. Written as DNA, the CDR3 is TGTGCCAGCAGCTCCCCCCGACCAGAAGCTTTCTTT. Encoded protein: CASSSPRPEAFF.

This clonotype has at least ten counts. This chain joins TRBV6-1 and TRBJ2-6; the D is unclear. CDR3 length equals 16 residues. V was cut by 5 bases and J by 0 bases, with 11 bases left in between. Germline lookup yields CDR1 MNHNS and CDR2 SASEGT. This CDR3 is CASSPESGSGANVLTF. CDR3 coding DNA: TGTGCCAGCAGTCCTGAGTCCGGCTCTGGGGCCAACGTCCTGACTTTC.

This clonotype was counted many times. J is TRBJ2-7 and V is TRBV6-1; the D gene is possibly TRBD2 (5 bases). The V gene's germline CDR1 is MNHNS and CDR2 SASEGT. Trimming cost V 6 bases and J 7 bases, with 13 bases left between them. This CDR3 is built from 12 residues. CDR3 coding DNA: TGTGCCAGCAGCAAAAGCGGCCTAGAGCAGTACTTC. Translating gives CASSKSGLEQYF.

This clonotype showed up many times. This chain connects TRBV7-8 to TRBJ2-7; 7 bases align to TRBD2. CDR1 SGHVS and CDR2 FQNEAQ come from the germline V gene. The trim removed 1 base at V and 4 bases at J, leaving 10 bases unmatched. The CDR3 consists of 16 residues. The CDR3 DNA follows: TGTGCCAGCAGCTTAGAAGGTGGGGGGGAGCCATACGAGCAGTACTTC. It translates to CASSLEGGGEPYEQYF.

This clonotype was detected many times. The chain couples TRBV7-2 to TRBJ2-7, with TRBD2 matching over 9 bases. The CDR3 is 13 amino acids. Germline V CDR1 and CDR2: SGHTA, FQGNSA. V lost 6 bases, J lost 8 bases, and 8 bases stayed unmatched. The CDR3 sequence is CASSTTGTSKQYF. CDR3 sequence (DNA): TGTGCCAGCAGTACCACCGGGACTAGCAAGCAGTACTTC.

This clonotype was counted ten times or more. The rearrangement joins TRBV29-1 to TRBJ2-3; D might be TRBD1 or TRBD2, each matching 5 bases. V shed 5 bases and J shed 4 bases, with 16 bases lying between them. Germline CDR1 is SQVTM and CDR2 is ANQGSEA. This CDR3 comprises 14 residues. CDR3: CSVYRGGGADTQYF. DNA for the CDR3: TGCAGCGTTTATCGGGGTGGGGGAGCAGATACGCAGTATTTT.